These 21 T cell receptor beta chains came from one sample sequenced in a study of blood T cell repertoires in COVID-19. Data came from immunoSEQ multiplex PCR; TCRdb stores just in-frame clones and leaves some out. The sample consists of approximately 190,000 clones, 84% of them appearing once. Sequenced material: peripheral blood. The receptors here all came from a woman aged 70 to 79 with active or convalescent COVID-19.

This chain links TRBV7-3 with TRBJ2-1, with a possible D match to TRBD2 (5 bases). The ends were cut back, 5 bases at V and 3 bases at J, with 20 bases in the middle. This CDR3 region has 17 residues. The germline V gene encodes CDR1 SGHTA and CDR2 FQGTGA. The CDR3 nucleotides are TGTGCCAGCAGCCAGTCTGCCGGGATAGCAAACTACAATGAGCAGTTCTTC. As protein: CASSQSAGIANYNEQFF.

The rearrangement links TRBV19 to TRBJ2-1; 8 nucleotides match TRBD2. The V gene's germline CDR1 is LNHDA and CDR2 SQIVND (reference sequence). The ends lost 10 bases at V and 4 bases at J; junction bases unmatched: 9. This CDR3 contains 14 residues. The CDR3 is CATSSGGGYNEQFF. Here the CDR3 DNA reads TGTGCCACCTCTTCGGGCGGGGGGTACAATGAGCAGTTCTTC.

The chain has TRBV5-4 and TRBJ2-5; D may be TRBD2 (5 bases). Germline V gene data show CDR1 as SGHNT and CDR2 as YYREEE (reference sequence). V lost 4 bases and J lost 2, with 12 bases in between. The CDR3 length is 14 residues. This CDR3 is CASSKIEGQETQYF. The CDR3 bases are TGTGCCAGCAGCAAAATTGAGGGTCAAGAGACCCAGTACTTC.

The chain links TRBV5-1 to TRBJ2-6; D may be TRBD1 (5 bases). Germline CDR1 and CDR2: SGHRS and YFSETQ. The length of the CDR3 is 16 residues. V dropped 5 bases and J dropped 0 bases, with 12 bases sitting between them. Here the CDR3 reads CASSLQDPSGANVLTF. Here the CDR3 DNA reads TGCGCCAGCAGTTTACAGGACCCCTCTGGGGCCAACGTCCTGACTTTC. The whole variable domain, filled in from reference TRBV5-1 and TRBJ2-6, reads KAGVTQTPRYLIKTRGQQVTLSCSPISGHRSVSWYQQTPGQGLQFLFEYFSETQRNKGNFPGRFSGRQFSNSRSEMNVSTLELGDSALYLCASSLQDPSGANVLTFGAGSRLTVL.

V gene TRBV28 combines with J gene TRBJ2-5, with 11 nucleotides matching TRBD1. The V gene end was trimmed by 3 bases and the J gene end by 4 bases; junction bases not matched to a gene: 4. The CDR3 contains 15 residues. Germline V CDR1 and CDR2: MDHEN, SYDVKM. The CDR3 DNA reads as TGTGCCAGCAGTTTCACCGGGACAGGGGGAGAGACCCAGTACTTC. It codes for CASSFTGTGGETQYF.

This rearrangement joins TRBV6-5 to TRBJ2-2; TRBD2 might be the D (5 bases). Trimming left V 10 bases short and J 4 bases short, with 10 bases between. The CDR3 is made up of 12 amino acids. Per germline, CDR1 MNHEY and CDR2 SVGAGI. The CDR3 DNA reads TGTGCCATACACCGGGGCACCGGGGAGCTGTTTTTT. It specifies CAIHRGTGELFF.

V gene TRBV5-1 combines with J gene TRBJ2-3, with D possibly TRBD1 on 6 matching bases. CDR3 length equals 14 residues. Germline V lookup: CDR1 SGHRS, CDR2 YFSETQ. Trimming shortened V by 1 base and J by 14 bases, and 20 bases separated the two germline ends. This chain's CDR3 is CASSLQRRDNPAYF. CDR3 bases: TGCGCCAGCAGCTTGCAACGCCGGGACAACCCAGCGTATTTT.

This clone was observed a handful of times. Here the CDR3 DNA reads TGTGCCAGCAGGCGGGCGGTTACGAACACCGGGGAGCTGTTTTTT. This gives the protein CASRRAVTNTGELFF. The chain recombines TRBV7-2 with TRBJ2-2, with D possibly being TRBD2 (5 bases). Germline assignment: CDR1 SGHTA and CDR2 FQGNSA. The ends were cut back, 6 bases at V and 0 bases at J, with 11 bases in the middle. This CDR3 has 15 amino acids.

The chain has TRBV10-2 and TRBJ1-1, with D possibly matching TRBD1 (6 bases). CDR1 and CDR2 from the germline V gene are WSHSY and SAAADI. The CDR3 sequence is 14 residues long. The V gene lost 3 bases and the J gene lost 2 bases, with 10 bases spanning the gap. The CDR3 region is CASSERGQNTEAFF. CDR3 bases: TGCGCCAGCAGTGAAAGGGGACAAAACACTGAAGCTTTCTTT.

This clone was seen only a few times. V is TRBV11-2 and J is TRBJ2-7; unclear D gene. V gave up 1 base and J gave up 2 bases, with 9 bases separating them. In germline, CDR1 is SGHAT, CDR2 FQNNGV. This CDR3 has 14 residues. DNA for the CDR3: TGTGCCAGCAGCTTAGCCCAGCGACCCTACGAGCAGTACTTC. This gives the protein CASSLAQRPYEQYF. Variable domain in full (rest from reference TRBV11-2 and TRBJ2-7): EAGVAQSPRYKIIEKRQSVAFWCNPISGHATLYWYQQILGQGPKLLIQFQNNGVVDDSQLPKDRFSAERLKGVDSTLKIQPAKLEDSAVYLCASSLAQRPYEQYFGPGTRLTVT.

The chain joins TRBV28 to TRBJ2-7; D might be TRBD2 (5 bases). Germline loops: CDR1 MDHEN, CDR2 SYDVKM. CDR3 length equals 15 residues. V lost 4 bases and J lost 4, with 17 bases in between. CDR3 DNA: TGTGCCAGCAGTTCCCGGACTCGAAGCGGTTACGAGCAGTACTTC. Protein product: CASSSRTRSGYEQYF.

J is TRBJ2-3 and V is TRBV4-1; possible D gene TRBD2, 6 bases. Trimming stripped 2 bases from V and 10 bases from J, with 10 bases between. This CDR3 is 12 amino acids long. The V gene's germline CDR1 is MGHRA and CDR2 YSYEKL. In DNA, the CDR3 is TGCGCCAGCAGCCAAAAACTAGCCCCGCAGTATTTT. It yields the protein CASSQKLAPQYF.

DNA of the CDR3: TGTGCCACAAGTGCGGCCGCCTTAAGAGGGGGCAATGAGCAGTTCTTC. Translating gives CATSAAALRGGNEQFF. The V and J genes are TRBV19 and TRBJ2-1; D possibly corresponds to TRBD1 (6 bases). Trimming cost V 10 bases and J 6 bases, with 25 bases left between them. The CDR3 is 16 amino acids. The germline V gene has CDR1 LNHDA and CDR2 SQIVND (reference sequence).

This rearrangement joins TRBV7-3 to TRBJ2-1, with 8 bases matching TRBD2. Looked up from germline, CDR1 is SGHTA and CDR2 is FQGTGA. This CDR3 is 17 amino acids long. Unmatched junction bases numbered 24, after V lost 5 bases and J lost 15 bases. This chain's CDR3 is CASSPTEKGPLGGRLFF. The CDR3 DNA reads TGTGCCAGCAGCCCAACGGAGAAGGGTCCTTTGGGCGGGAGGCTGTTCTTC.

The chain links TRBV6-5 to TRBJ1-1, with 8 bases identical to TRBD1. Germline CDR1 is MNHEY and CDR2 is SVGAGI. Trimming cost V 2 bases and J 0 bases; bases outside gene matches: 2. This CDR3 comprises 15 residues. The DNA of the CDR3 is TGTGCCAGCAGTTACGACAGGGGAATGAACACTGAAGCTTTCTTT. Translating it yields CASSYDRGMNTEAFF.

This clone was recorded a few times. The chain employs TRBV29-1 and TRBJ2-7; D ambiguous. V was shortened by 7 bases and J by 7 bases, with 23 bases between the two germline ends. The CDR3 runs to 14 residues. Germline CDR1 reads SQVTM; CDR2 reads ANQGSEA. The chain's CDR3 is CSAMSAEFMREQYF. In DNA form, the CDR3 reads TGCAGCGCCATGAGCGCCGAATTCATGCGGGAGCAGTACTTC.

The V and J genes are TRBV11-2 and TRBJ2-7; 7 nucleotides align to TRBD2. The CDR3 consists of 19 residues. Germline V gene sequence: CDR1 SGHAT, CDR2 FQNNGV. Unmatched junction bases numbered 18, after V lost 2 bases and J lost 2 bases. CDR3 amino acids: CASSLKTPLGAGWPYEQYF. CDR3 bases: TGTGCCAGCAGCTTAAAGACCCCTCTCGGAGCGGGATGGCCCTACGAGCAGTACTTC.

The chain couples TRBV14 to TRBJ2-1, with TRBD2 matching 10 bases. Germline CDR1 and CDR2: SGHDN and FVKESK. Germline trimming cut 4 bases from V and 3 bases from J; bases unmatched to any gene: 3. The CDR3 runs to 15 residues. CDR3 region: CASSRLAGGYNEQFF. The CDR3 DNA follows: TGTGCCAGCAGCCGTTTAGCGGGAGGCTACAATGAGCAGTTCTTC. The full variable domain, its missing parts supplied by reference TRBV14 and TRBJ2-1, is EAGVTQFPSHSVIEKGQTVTLRCDPISGHDNLYWYRRVMGKEIKFLLHFVKESKQDESGMPNNRFLAERTGGTYSTLKVQPAELEDSGVYFCASSRLAGGYNEQFFGPGTRLTVL.

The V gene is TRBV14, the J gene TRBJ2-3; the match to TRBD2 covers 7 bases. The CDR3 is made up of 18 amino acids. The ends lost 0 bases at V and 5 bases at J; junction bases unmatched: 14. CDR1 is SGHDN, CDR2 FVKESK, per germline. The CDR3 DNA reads TGTGCCAGCAGCCAAGAAGGGGCGGGAGAGCCGGGTGAAGATACGCAGTATTTT. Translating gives CASSQEGAGEPGEDTQYF.

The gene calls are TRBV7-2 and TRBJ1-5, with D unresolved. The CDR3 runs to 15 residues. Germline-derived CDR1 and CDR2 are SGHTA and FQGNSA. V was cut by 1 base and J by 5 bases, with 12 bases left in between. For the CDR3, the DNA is TGTGCCAGCAGCTTAGTCCACAGTGCAGATCAGCCCCAGCATTTT. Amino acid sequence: CASSLVHSADQPQHF.

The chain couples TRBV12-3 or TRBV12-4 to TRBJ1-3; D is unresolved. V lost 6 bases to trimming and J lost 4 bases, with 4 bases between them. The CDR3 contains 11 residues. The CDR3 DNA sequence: TGTGCCAGCAGACAGGGAAACACCATATATTTT. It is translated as CASRQGNTIYF.